This T cell receptor (beta chain) is drawn from a study of memory CD4+ T cells and cytomegalovirus serostatus. Across the whole study: This sample comes from healthy Belgian adults, fewer than 10 CMV seropositive, approximately 24 seronegative.

The length of the CDR3 is 15 residues. CDR1 is MNHEY, CDR2 SVGAGI, per germline. Trimming removed 0 bases at V and 3 bases at J, with 11 bases between. Some clones are missing from TCRdb's copy, which holds only in-frame ones; the method was immunoSEQ multiplex PCR. The sample lists 56,000 or so clones; roughly 75% were seen once. The sort gate was single viable CD3+CD4+CD8-CD45RO+ cells for memory CD4+ T cells. Serostatus was set by detecting CMV pp150, pp28, p38, p52 IgG. Total CD4+ T cells were enriched by CD4 positive selection. The origin of this receptor is an adult in good health and CMV-seronegative. Some clones in this sample may be carry-over from other donors' samples. The rearrangement joins TRBV6-5 to TRBJ1-1, with D possibly TRBD1 on 5 matching bases. Sequenced: memory CD4+ T cells from blood. CDR3 nucleotide sequence: TGTGCCAGCAGTTACTCGGGGGGGTTGGACACTGAAGCTTTCTTT. Amino acid sequence: CASSYSGGLDTEAFF.